The 24 T cell receptor beta chains reported below all come from one sample, sequenced in a study of metastatic and nonmetastatic thyroid tumors. TCRdb re-called clones via MiXCR from the PCR reads. The table has more than 70,000 clones, approximately 9% seen once. Each patient came to thyroid surgery without any prior treatment (of any kind). Source material: blood. Source of these receptors: a female donor with papillary thyroid cancer or a benign thyroid nodule (not recorded which). Some clones in this sample may be carry-over from other donors' samples.

This clone has a count of ten or more. The chain carries TRBV6-5 and TRBJ2-7; 8 nucleotides line up with TRBD2. Trimming cost V 2 bases and J 3 bases; bases outside gene matches: 6. From germline, CDR1 is MNHEY and CDR2 SVGAGI. The CDR3 is 15 amino acids. The chain's CDR3 is CASSYQTGGSYEQYF. The CDR3 DNA follows: TGTGCCAGCAGTTACCAGACGGGGGGGAGCTACGAGCAGTACTTC.

This clone was recorded a few times. A read error may produce the germline difference seen at one junction end. This chain's CDR3 is CASRTVAKKIQYF. Written as DNA, the CDR3 is TGTGCCAGTAGGACAGTAGCCAAAAAAATTCAGTACTTC. The chain joins TRBV28 to TRBJ2-4; D may be TRBD1 (6 bases). Germline V gives CDR1 MDHEN, CDR2 SYDVKM. The CDR3 covers 13 residues.

This clone came up many times. The V call is TRBV3-1, the J call TRBJ2-1; D is perhaps TRBD1 or TRBD2 (7 bases each). Germline V lookup: CDR1 LGHDT, CDR2 YNNKEL (reference sequence). Trimming shortened V by 7 bases and J by 8 bases, and 12 bases separated the two germline ends. This CDR3 region has 12 residues. DNA for the CDR3: TGTGCCAGCAATCCAGGGGGGGATGAGCAGTTCTTC. Encoded protein: CASNPGGDEQFF.

This chain links TRBV29-1 with TRBJ1-2; tentative D call: TRBD1 (6 bases). CDR1 and CDR2 from the germline V gene are SQVTM and ANQGSEA. The CDR3 covers 15 residues. The V end was cut by 1 base, the J end by 5 bases, with 17 bases between. CDR3 residues: CSVEVPRGPLYGYTF. In DNA form, the CDR3 reads TGCAGCGTTGAAGTGCCCAGGGGACCCCTATATGGCTACACCTTC.

This clone was picked up a small number of times. V and J are TRBV19 and TRBJ1-5, with TRBD1 matching over 7 bases. Per the germline V gene, CDR1 is LNHDA and CDR2 is SQIVND (reference sequence). With 6 bases clipped from V and 0 bases from J, the junction kept 5 bases outside the gene matches. The CDR3 spans 15 residues. The CDR3 bases are TGTGCCAGTAGCCGGGGACAGCATAGCAATCAGCCCCAGCATTTT. Translated: CASSRGQHSNQPQHF.

The J gene is TRBJ2-6, the V gene TRBV10-3; TRBD2 aligns across 14 bases. V gave up 3 bases and J gave up 0 bases; unmatched junction bases: 4. Germline loops: CDR1 ENHRY, CDR2 SYGVKD. The CDR3 length is 19 residues. CDR3 nucleotide sequence: TGTGCCATCAGTGACTTGGGACTAGCGGGGGACTCTGGGGCCAACGTCCTGACTTTC. It encodes CAISDLGLAGDSGANVLTF.

This clone was observed at least ten times. This chain connects TRBV7-9 to TRBJ1-6; no reliable D call. V gave up 5 bases and J gave up 5 bases, with 10 bases separating them. The CDR3 loop spans 14 amino acids. Germline V gene lookup returns CDR1 SEHNR and CDR2 FQNEAQ (reference sequence). The CDR3 DNA reads TGTGCCAGCAGCCCGGCCCTTGATAATTCACCCCTCCACTTT. It codes for CASSPALDNSPLHF.

By sample fraction, this clone is medium-sized (0.01 to 0.1%). V gene TRBV12-3 or TRBV12-4 combines with J gene TRBJ2-3; the D gene is possibly TRBD2 (5 bases). The CDR3 runs 15 residues. V lost 6 bases to trimming and J lost 3 bases, with 16 bases between them. This CDR3 is CASSQTGRRTDTQYF. The DNA of the CDR3 is TGTGCCAGCAGCCAAACGGGAAGAAGGACAGATACGCAGTATTTT.

This clone was detected ten times or more. The chain joins TRBV11-2 to TRBJ1-5; D perhaps matches TRBD1 (5 bases). Trimming removed 5 bases from V and 4 bases from J, with 15 bases in between. CDR1 SGHAT and CDR2 FQNNGV come from the germline V gene. The CDR3 contains 15 residues. The CDR3 DNA follows: TGTGCCAGCAGCGACCAGGGTGCGTCAAATCAGCCCCAGCATTTT. Protein: CASSDQGASNQPQHF.

Many counts were recorded for this clone. This sequence joins TRBV2 and TRBJ2-3; D is undetermined. V was pared by 4 bases and J by 0 bases, with 8 bases between. The germline V gene encodes CDR1 SNHLY and CDR2 FYNNEI. The CDR3 is made up of 14 amino acids. CDR3 nucleotides: TGTGCCAGCAGTGGGCACTTAAGCACAGATACGCAGTATTTT. It translates to CASSGHLSTDTQYF. The full variable domain, with the rest looked up from reference TRBV2 and TRBJ2-3, is EPEVTQTPSHQVTQMGQEVILRCVPISNHLYFYWYRQILGQKVEFLVSFYNNEISEKSEIFDDQFSVERPDGSNFTLKIRSTKLEDSAMYFCASSGHLSTDTQYFGPGTRLTVL.

In nucleotides, the CDR3 is TGCGCCAGCAGCTTCGCCAATAACACTGAAGCTTTCTTT. This sequence encodes CASSFANNTEAFF. V gene TRBV5-1 combines with J gene TRBJ1-1; the D is unclear. CDR1 is SGHRS and CDR2 is YFSETQ in the germline V gene. V was trimmed by 2 bases and J by 2 bases, leaving 7 bases between them. The CDR3 loop spans 13 amino acids.

Of note for this clone: With a much larger clone just one base away, this may be a read error. Without the conserved terminal phenylalanine or tryptophan, this CDR3 likely stems from a read error. This sequence joins TRBV25-1 and TRBJ1-2, with a tentative D call TRBD1 (5 bases). CDR1 is MGHDK and CDR2 is SYGVNS in the germline V gene. V shed 3 bases and J shed 4 bases, with 15 bases lying between them. The CDR3 is made up of 15 amino acids. CDR3 in amino acids: CASSDPGGKVYGYTS. CDR3 bases: TGTGCCAGCAGTGACCCCGGGGGAAAGGTCTATGGCTACACCTCC.

This clone was detected many times. This rearrangement joins TRBV6-1 to TRBJ1-5; D unresolved. The V end was cut by 8 bases, the J end by 1 base, with 3 bases between. The CDR3 is made up of 11 amino acids. CDR1 and CDR2 from the germline V gene are MNHNS and SASEGT. CDR3 region: CASGSNQPQHF. CDR3 nucleotide sequence: TGTGCCAGCGGGAGCAATCAGCCCCAGCATTTT.

This clone was detected ten times or more. The chain uses TRBV19 and TRBJ1-1, with D possibly TRBD1 on 6 matching bases. V was trimmed by 4 bases and J by 5 bases, leaving 11 bases between them. The CDR3 is 13 residues long. Germline CDR1 LNHDA, CDR2 SQIVND (reference sequence). CDR3 region: CASSREGGTEAFF. CDR3 nucleotide sequence: TGTGCCAGTAGTAGAGAAGGGGGTACTGAAGCTTTCTTT.

This clone was seen many times. This rearrangement joins TRBV10-2 to TRBJ1-5; maybe TRBD1 (5 bases). The germline V gene encodes CDR1 WSHSY and CDR2 SAAADI. This CDR3 has 13 amino acids. V was pared by 7 bases and J by 4 bases, with 11 bases between. This chain's CDR3 is CASTGEVNQPQHF. The CDR3 DNA is TGCGCCAGCACGGGGGAAGTGAATCAGCCCCAGCATTTT.

The V gene is TRBV29-1, the J gene TRBJ2-3; possible D gene TRBD2, 5 bases. This CDR3 region has 15 residues. The V end lost 4 bases, the J end lost 1 base, and 15 bases lay between the germline ends. Germline V gene data show CDR1 as SQVTM and CDR2 as ANQGSEA. CDR3 loop: CSVAQLDFGTDTQYF. The CDR3 nucleotides read TGCAGCGTTGCCCAGCTGGACTTTGGCACAGATACGCAGTATTTT.

This clone was recorded many times. The chain joins TRBV6-4 to TRBJ2-3; 10 nucleotides match TRBD2. With 3 bases clipped from V and 4 bases from J, the junction kept 1 base outside the gene matches. The V gene's germline CDR1 is MRHNA and CDR2 SNTAGT. The CDR3 totals 14 residues. The CDR3 DNA is TGTGCCAGCAGTGAACTAGCGGGGTCAGATACGCAGTATTTT. This sequence encodes CASSELAGSDTQYF.

This clone was seen at least ten times. The genes are TRBV19 and TRBJ2-5; a possible D gene is TRBD1 (6 bases). Trimming removed 3 bases at V and 5 bases at J, with 13 bases between. Germline-derived CDR1 and CDR2 are LNHDA and SQIVND (reference sequence). The CDR3 runs 14 residues. CDR3 nucleotide sequence: TGTGCCAGTAGTATCCGACAGGACCGGGAGACCCAGTACTTC. Protein sequence: CASSIRQDRETQYF. The whole variable domain, filled in from reference TRBV19 and TRBJ2-5, reads DGGITQSPKYLFRKEGQNVTLSCEQNLNHDAMYWYRQDPGQGLRLIYYSQIVNDFQKGDIAEGYSVSREKKESFPLTVTSAQKNPTAFYLCASSIRQDRETQYFGPGTRLLVL.

The chain employs TRBV19 and TRBJ1-5; TRBD1 matches at 8 bases. This CDR3 has 14 residues. The V gene end was trimmed by 5 bases and the J gene end by 5 bases; junction bases not matched to a gene: 5. The germline V gene encodes CDR1 LNHDA and CDR2 SQIVND (reference sequence). As DNA, the CDR3 is TGTGCCAGTAGTGGACAGGGAGGATATCAGCCCCAGCATTTT. Protein sequence: CASSGQGGYQPQHF.

This clone was seen many times. The gene calls are TRBV6-1 and TRBJ1-1; D not resolved. Between the trimmed V and J ends, which lost 10 bases and 6 bases, there was a span of 21 bases. Germline V gene lookup returns CDR1 MNHNS and CDR2 SASEGT. The CDR3 has 14 residues. The CDR3 DNA is TGTGCCATTCATCCGGACGGGTCGAGGGCTGAAGCTTTCTTT. Protein sequence: CAIHPDGSRAEAFF.

This clone was observed at least ten times. V and J are TRBV4-1 and TRBJ2-2; TRBD2 matches at 9 bases. Trimming removed 11 bases from V and 6 bases from J; junction bases left unmatched: 7. Germline-derived CDR1 and CDR2 are MGHRA and YSYEKL. This CDR3 is 13 amino acids long. CDR3 loop: CARQKRGAGELFF. In DNA form, the CDR3 reads TGCGCCCGCCAAAAGCGGGGGGCCGGGGAGCTGTTTTTT.

This clone came up many times. V gene TRBV19 combines with J gene TRBJ1-2; 8 positions match TRBD1. The germline CDR1 and CDR2 sequences are LNHDA and SQIVND (reference sequence). There are 14 residues in the CDR3. The trim removed 5 bases at V and 2 bases at J, leaving 4 bases unmatched. In DNA, the CDR3 is TGTGCCAGTAGTCCCGACAGGGGCAACTATGGCTACACCTTC. Protein: CASSPDRGNYGYTF.

This clone was seen repeatedly, ten times or more. The rearrangement uses TRBV5-1 and TRBJ1-3; D unclear. The germline CDR1 and CDR2 sequences are SGHRS and YFSETQ. The ends were cut back, 0 bases at V and 8 bases at J, with 12 bases in the middle. The CDR3 covers 14 residues. The CDR3 coding sequence is TGCGCCAGCAGCTTGGATGGCAGATGGGACACCATATATTTT. Translated, it gives CASSLDGRWDTIYF.

Ten or more counts support this clone. This sequence joins TRBV11-2 and TRBJ2-1, with TRBD2 matching 12 bases. Germline assignment: CDR1 SGHAT and CDR2 FQNNGV. The CDR3 runs to 16 residues. J lost 8 bases, V lost 1 base, and 6 bases had no gene match. The DNA of the CDR3 is TGTGCCAGCAGCTTAGTGGCTAGCGGGGGGGCGCATGAGCAGTTCTTC. It is translated as CASSLVASGGAHEQFF.